These T cell receptor beta chains were read from a single sample in a study of T cells in Graves' hyperthyroidism and ophthalmopathy. TCRdb called the multiplex PCR reads again in MiXCR, with one record for every CDR3 protein. The sample lists roughly 400,000 distinct CDR3 sequences, roughly 25% seen once, with 70% to 75% in the top ten. Sequenced material: blood. All receptors come from a man aged 45 to 65 with Graves' hyperthyroidism. The CDR3 runs from the conserved cysteine through the conserved F or W. D genes are given only for firm matches. Size values are once, few and many counts, or a class for expanded clones, and some rows have none.

abundance,d_gene,v_gene,j_gene,CDR3aa,CDR3nt
-,TRBD1,TRBV24-1,TRBJ2-5,CATSDPGTVQETQYF,TGTGCCACCAGTGATCCCGGGACAGTCCAAGAGACCCAGTACTTC
many,TRBD1,TRBV12-3/TRBV12-4,TRBJ2-5,CASRDREETQYF,TGTGCCAGCAGAGACAGGGAAGAGACCCAGTACTTC
-,TRBD1,TRBV27,TRBJ1-5,CASSSRRGQQPQHF,TGTGCCAGCAGTTCCCGGAGGGGGCAACAGCCCCAGCATTTT
few,-,TRBV28,TRBJ2-4,CASSLIAENIQYF,TGTGCCAGCAGCCTCATTGCGGAAAACATTCAGTACTTC
-,-,TRBV30,TRBJ2-7,CAWSHASYEQYF,TGTGCCTGGAGTCACGCCTCCTACGAGCAGTACTTC
many,TRBD1,TRBV28,TRBJ2-3,CASSLPGQGIVDQYF,TGTGCCAGCAGTTTACCGGGACAGGGGATCGTAGACCAGTATTTT
-,-,TRBV4-1,TRBJ1-1,CASSREENTEAFF,TGCGCCAGCAGCCGAGAAGAGAACACTGAAGCTTTCTTT
-,TRBD2,TRBV7-6,TRBJ2-1,CASSSGTSGSSYNEQFF,TGTGCCAGCAGCTCGGGGACTAGCGGGAGCTCCTACAATGAGCAGTTCTTC
-,TRBD2,TRBV13,TRBJ2-1,CASSVTGTSGPEQFF,TGTGCCAGCAGTGTAACCGGGACTAGCGGGCCGGAGCAGTTCTTC
many,TRBD2,TRBV11-2,TRBJ2-1,CASSLVLSSGTRGEQFF,TGTGCCAGCAGCTTAGTTTTGTCTAGCGGGACTCGCGGTGAGCAGTTCTTC
few,-,TRBV3-1,TRBJ2-7,CASSQLPGLPTYEQYF,TGTGCCAGCAGCCAACTCCCGGGACTTCCAACCTACGAGCAGTACTTC
-,-,TRBV11-3,TRBJ1-1,CASSRSSMNTEAFF,TGTGCCAGCAGCAGAAGCTCGATGAACACTGAAGCTTTCTTT
many,TRBD2,TRBV7-8,TRBJ2-3,CASSLPTSGRTEWDTQYF,TGTGCCAGCAGCTTACCGACTAGCGGGAGAACGGAATGGGATACGCAGTATTTT
-,TRBD2,TRBV28,TRBJ2-1,CASSSQTSGSLNEQFF,TGTGCCAGCAGTTCACAGACTAGCGGGAGTTTAAATGAGCAGTTCTTC
-,-,TRBV5-1,TRBJ1-4,CASSLVTDGREKLFF,TGCGCCAGCAGCTTGGTGACTGACGGGAGGGAAAAACTGTTTTTT
few,TRBD1,TRBV2,TRBJ2-7,CARSGTGREQYF,TGTGCCAGATCCGGGACAGGGCGAGAGCAGTACTTC
-,TRBD1,TRBV20-1,TRBJ1-1,CSAGSGTGGFTEAFF,TGCAGTGCTGGTTCCGGAACAGGGGGTTTCACTGAAGCTTTCTTT
-,TRBD2,TRBV27,TRBJ2-3,CASRRDGTSGSQNTQYF,TGTGCCAGCAGGAGAGATGGGACTAGCGGGAGTCAGAATACGCAGTATTTT
-,-,TRBV29-1,TRBJ2-3,CSVELLARHTDTQYF,TGCAGCGTTGAACTCCTAGCGAGGCACACAGATACGCAGTATTTT
many,TRBD1,TRBV7-9,TRBJ2-7,CASAGTAASYEQYF,TGTGCCAGCGCCGGGACAGCGGCCTCCTACGAGCAGTACTTC
-,-,TRBV12-3/TRBV12-4,TRBJ2-1,CASSLAGFDEQFF,TGTGCCAGCAGTTTAGCAGGATTTGATGAGCAGTTCTTC
-,-,TRBV29-1,TRBJ2-1,CSAGGGVNNEQFF,TGCAGCGCCGGAGGGGGGGTCAACAATGAGCAGTTCTTC
-,-,TRBV28,TRBJ1-5,CASSLFNLWGRQPQHF,TGTGCCAGCAGTTTATTTAACCTTTGGGGGAGGCAGCCCCAGCATTTT
-,-,TRBV5-1,TRBJ2-1,CASSPSTFNPHNEQFF,TGCGCCAGCAGCCCATCGACTTTCAACCCCCACAATGAGCAGTTCTTC
-,-,TRBV7-2,TRBJ1-1,CASSWTSTGTEAFF,TGTGCCAGCAGTTGGACCTCAACGGGGACTGAAGCTTTCTTT
many,-,TRBV27,TRBJ2-7,CASSWLRGRPYEQYF,TGTGCCAGCAGTTGGCTGCGGGGAAGGCCCTACGAGCAGTACTTC
-,TRBD2,TRBV24-1,TRBJ2-1,CATSLSGRSREQFF,TGTGCCACCAGTCTAAGCGGGAGATCACGGGAGCAGTTCTTC
many,TRBD2,TRBV12-5,TRBJ2-3,CASGLGLAGTDTQYF,TGTGCTAGTGGTTTAGGACTAGCGGGGACAGATACGCAGTATTTT
few,-,TRBV11-2,TRBJ1-6,CASSLGGQDNSPLHF,TGTGCCAGCAGCTTGGGGGGCCAAGATAATTCACCCCTCCACTTT
few,TRBD2,TRBV20-1,TRBJ2-3,CSALAGGWTDTQYF,TGCAGTGCTCTAGCGGGAGGTTGGACAGATACGCAGTATTTT
few,TRBD1,TRBV3-1,TRBJ1-2,CASSPGTGTHGYTF,TGTGCCAGCAGCCCCGGGACAGGGACCCATGGCTACACCTTC
-,-,TRBV5-6,TRBJ2-7,CASSLQRSIYEEQYF,TGTGCCAGCAGCTTGCAGCGGTCAATCTACGAGGAGCAGTACTTC
many,-,TRBV7-9,TRBJ2-7,CASSLVAYEQYF,TGTGCCAGCAGCTTAGTAGCCTACGAGCAGTACTTC
-,-,TRBV24-1,TRBJ2-2,CATRTSGYTGELFF,TGTGCCACCAGGACCTCAGGGTACACCGGGGAGCTGTTTTTT
many,-,TRBV12-3/TRBV12-4,TRBJ1-5,CASSSGGQPQHF,TGTGCCAGCAGTTCTGGGGGTCAGCCCCAGCATTTT
many,-,TRBV2,TRBJ2-5,CASSEGDLRETQYF,TGTGCCAGCAGTGAAGGGGACCTGAGGGAGACCCAGTACTTC
many,TRBD2,TRBV7-8,TRBJ2-3,CASSLTAGAGTDTQYF,TGTGCCAGCAGCTTGACAGCGGGAGCCGGCACAGATACGCAGTATTTT
few,-,TRBV3-1,TRBJ1-1,CASSRRQDNTEAFF,TGTGCCAGCAGTCGACGACAGGATAACACTGAAGCTTTCTTT
many,-,TRBV7-3,TRBJ2-7,CASSLEGGAYEQYF,TGTGCCAGCAGCTTAGAGGGGGGGGCCTACGAGCAGTACTTC
few,-,TRBV29-1,TRBJ2-5,CSVVGEETQYF,TGCAGCGTAGTAGGGGAAGAGACCCAGTACTTC
-,-,TRBV6-5,TRBJ2-2,CASSYSSPRENTGELFF,TGTGCCAGCAGTTACTCGTCACCCCGGGAGAACACCGGGGAGCTGTTTTTT
few,-,TRBV5-4,TRBJ2-1,CASSFGVTVSYNEQFF,TGTGCCAGCAGCTTTGGGGTAACGGTCTCCTACAATGAGCAGTTCTTC
many,-,TRBV7-9,TRBJ2-7,CASSLTGFDEQYF,TGTGCCAGCAGCTTAACAGGGTTTGACGAGCAGTACTTC
-,TRBD1,TRBV3-1,TRBJ2-3,CASSLGTGSTDTQYF,TGTGCCAGCAGCCTGGGGACAGGGAGCACAGATACGCAGTATTTT
-,TRBD2,TRBV9,TRBJ2-1,CASSVAGQRGYNDQFF,TGTGCCAGCAGCGTAGCTGGGCAGCGGGGATACAATGACCAGTTCTTC
-,-,TRBV19,TRBJ2-4,CASSPRGSNIQYF,TGTGCCAGTAGTCCCCGGGGGTCGAACATTCAGTACTTC
many,-,TRBV7-8,TRBJ2-7,CASSPLGQSREQYF,TGTGCCAGCAGCCCCCTGGGCCAGTCTCGCGAGCAGTACTTC
many,TRBD2,TRBV27,TRBJ2-7,CASSLGGLAGDGDEQYF,TGTGCCAGCAGTTTAGGAGGACTAGCGGGAGATGGCGACGAGCAGTACTTC
-,-,TRBV6-4,TRBJ2-2,CASSYSTGPGELFF,TGTGCCAGCAGTTACTCTACTGGGCCCGGGGAGCTGTTTTTT
few,TRBD1,TRBV7-2,TRBJ2-1,CASNRQGARNEQFF,TGTGCCAGCAACCGACAGGGGGCGAGGAATGAGCAGTTCTTC
few,TRBD1,TRBV2,TRBJ2-5,CASRDIPQGAQETQYF,TGTGCCAGCAGAGATATTCCCCAGGGGGCGCAGGAGACCCAGTACTTC
-,TRBD1,TRBV5-1,TRBJ1-2,CASSTGTGIPHGYTF,TGCGCCAGCAGCACCGGGACAGGGATTCCCCATGGCTACACCTTC
many,TRBD1,TRBV28,TRBJ1-1,CASSSVGRGLGTEAFF,TGTGCCAGCAGCTCCGTGGGCAGGGGGCTCGGCACTGAAGCTTTCTTT
many,-,TRBV6-6,TRBJ1-1,CASSYEGSSEAFF,TGTGCCAGCAGTTACGAGGGTTCCTCTGAAGCTTTCTTT
many,-,TRBV24-1,TRBJ2-1,CATRSRSYNEQFF,TGTGCCACCAGGAGTAGGTCCTACAATGAGCAGTTCTTC